The sequence of this T cell receptor beta chain was determined in a study of blood T cells in healthy people across ages. Together with a sample-barcoded 5' primer, a J-beta primer mix was included in a second PCR lasting about 7 to 11 cycles. Unique molecular identifiers of 12 random nucleotides labeled each cDNA. TCRdb re-derived calls from the 5' RACE reads in MiXCR, one entry per CDR3 protein. The sample yields about 830,000 distinct CDR3 sequences, about three fifths seen once. The CDR3 has 14 amino acids. Germline V gives CDR1 DFQATT, CDR2 SNEGSKA (reference sequence). Trimming took 5 bases from V and 6 from J, leaving 19 bases between them. This clonotype was seen a single time.

The TCR originated in a man aged 25-45 years in good health. Sample: blood. This sequence joins TRBV20-1 and TRBJ1-2; D not resolved. Here the CDR3 DNA reads TGCAGTGCTGGAGCAGCTTGGGCCACGGATGGCTACACCTTC. Protein product: CSAGAAWATDGYTF.